This section outlines one TCR beta chain sequence together with its context. Antigen unknown. This specimen belongs to a study of CD8+ T cells in alopecia areata. At the level of the study: Twice daily, treated patients received 5 to 10 mg of oral tofacitinib. Study-level findings and limits: Sharing of TCRs across patients appeared less clear than in mice, possibly for HLA-related reasons.

V lost 5 bases to trimming and J lost 5 bases; unmatched junction nucleotides: 13. The CDR3 is 18 residues long. In germline, CDR1 is SGHNT, CDR2 YENEEA. Lesional scalp tissue (obtained by punch biopsy) and peripheral blood were collected from alopecia areata patients. Sequencing relied on a cDNA template that was reverse transcribed from extracted RNA. Here immunoSEQ multiplex PCR was the method, and the copy in TCRdb shows in-frame clones only, minus some. The repertoire has tens of thousands of clones, approximately 64% of them found once; the top ten carry approximately 15%. V and J are TRBV11-3 and TRBJ2-1, with 12 bases fitting TRBD1. The sequence was obtained from a human donor with alopecia areata. Here the sequenced sample was CD8+ T cells sorted from blood, taken at week 0. The CDR3 DNA follows: TGTGCCAGCAGCCCAGGGACAGGGGGCGCATGGAGGGACAATGAGCAGTTCTTC. Residues: CASSPGTGGAWRDNEQFF.